This section outlines one T cell receptor (beta chain) sequence together with its context. Its matching antigen is unknown. The sample is drawn from a study of cytomegalovirus exposure and HLA in healthy donors. Repertoires were generated with immunoSEQ multiplex PCR, while TCRdb's copy carries only in-frame clones and drops some. The sample holds 65,000 to 80,000 clones, roughly 94% seen once. This CDR3 is 15 amino acids long. Germline V gene lookup returns CDR1 SQVTM and CDR2 ANQGSEA. With V trimmed by 4 bases and J by 1 base, 7 bases remained unmatched. Study outcomes and limitations: The authors listed 150 to 200 TCR beta chains as cytomegalovirus-associated.

The chain combines TRBV29-1 with TRBJ2-3, with 8 bases identical to TRBD1. The receptor comes from a woman between 18 and 30 years old in good health and CMV-seropositive. Material: PBMCs. This CDR3 reads CSVAIGQGGTDTQYF. DNA of the CDR3: TGCAGCGTTGCGATCGGACAGGGAGGCACAGATACGCAGTATTTT.